This T cell receptor beta chain was observed in a study of shared clonotypes between healthy human individuals. Findings of the study overall: Larger richness was generally estimated for naive than memory subsets.

CD45RO-negative, CCR7-positively selected cells formed the naive CD8 fraction, excluding terminally differentiated effector memory CD45RA+ cells. Donors were Caucasian adults residing in Nashville, Tennessee, USA. Note on this clone: Its antigen is undetermined.

Generated by immunoSEQ multiplex PCR, the TCRdb table keeps only in-frame clones and is missing some. The data show roughly 590,000 clones, around 95% seen once. This CDR3 is built from 17 residues. The V and J genes are TRBV21-1 and TRBJ2-7; the table's D gene call, TRBD2, was not cross checked with the DNA. TRBV21-1 is marked as a pseudogene. The receptor was isolated from a woman in her twenties or thirties in good health. Sequenced: naive CD8+ T cells sorted from blood. The CDR3 here is CASSKVVSGKSSYEQYF. The CDR3 DNA reads as TGTGCCAGCAGCAAAGTGGTAAGCGGGAAAAGCTCCTACGAGCAGTACTTC.